Listed here is a single T cell receptor (beta chain). This specimen comes from a study of blood T cell repertoires in COVID-19. The protocol was immunoSEQ multiplex PCR, while the TCRdb copy is restricted to in-frame clones and leaves out a portion. The sample carries roughly 190,000 clones, around four fifths recorded once. The sequenced sample was PBMCs or T cells enriched from blood (not recorded which). The receptor was isolated from a middle-aged man who had recovered from COVID-19.

The CDR3 region is CASSVGGGQGNTIYF. CDR3 coding DNA: TGTGCCAGCAGCGTAGGGGGCGGACAAGGAAACACCATATATTTT. This chain links TRBV9 with TRBJ1-3, with D perhaps TRBD1 (5 bases). The germline CDR1 and CDR2 sequences are SGDLS and YYNGEE. V gave up 0 bases and J gave up 4 bases, with 11 bases separating them. The CDR3 consists of 15 residues.